The 30 T cell receptor beta chains below come from one sample, sequenced in a study of beta chain features in type 1 diabetes (dated by TCRdb to the late 2010s). Library prep was done by the immunoSEQ multiplex PCR assay. The entire isolated RNA was reverse transcribed using the High Capacity cDNA Reverse Transcription Kit, and thus expressed TCRB transcripts were sequenced. What TCRdb holds here is the immuneACCESS table cut down to in-frame rearrangements. Part of the clones is not present; checked against another copy, under half of the missing clones reflect an unresolved V gene, and the others are unexplained. The sample contains about 150,000 clones, 11% of them found a single time. The ten largest make up about 2% of the sample. The sequencing input was central memory CD4+ T cells from blood. Receptors were obtained from a man younger than 30 in good health.

This chain uses TRBV6-1 with TRBJ2-6, with D possibly matching TRBD2 (5 bases). CDR1 and CDR2 from the germline V gene are MNHNS and SASEGT. V lost 4 bases to trimming and J lost 8 bases, with 18 bases between them. The CDR3 contains 16 residues. The CDR3 DNA follows: TGTGCCAGCAGTGCTGAGCCAGATCGACTAACCAACGTCCTGACTTTC. The encoded protein is CASSAEPDRLTNVLTF.

This clone was observed a few times. A junction end diverges from the germline sequence, so it may reflect a read error. The chain employs TRBV2 and TRBJ1-1; unclear D gene. The germline V gene encodes CDR1 SNHLY and CDR2 FYNNEI. The CDR3 sequence is 12 residues long. This chain's CDR3 is CASSEALQGYPF. Here the CDR3 DNA reads TGTGCCAGCAGTGAAGCGCTTCAAGGATACCCCTTT.

The chain is built from TRBV29-1 and TRBJ2-5; TRBD2 matches 8 bases. Germline CDR1 SQVTM, CDR2 ANQGSEA. CDR3 length equals 14 residues. Trimming removed 7 bases from V and 1 base from J; junction bases left unmatched: 8. The CDR3 nucleotides read TGCAGCGGATCCCAGGGACTAGTCCAAGAGACCCAGTACTTC. Its translation: CSGSQGLVQETQYF.

This clone was found many times. V gene TRBV14 combines with J gene TRBJ2-7; D is uncertain. In germline, CDR1 is SGHDN, CDR2 FVKESK. The length of the CDR3 is 13 residues. V was cut by 3 bases and J by 6 bases, with 12 bases left in between. CDR3 bases: TGTGCCAGCAGCCAGCCGTCGGTACCCGAGCAGTACTTC. It encodes CASSQPSVPEQYF. Looking up the rest from reference TRBV14 and TRBJ2-7 gives the full variable domain: EAGVTQFPSHSVIEKGQTVTLRCDPISGHDNLYWYRRVMGKEIKFLLHFVKESKQDESGMPNNRFLAERTGGTYSTLKVQPAELEDSGVYFCASSQPSVPEQYFGPGTRLTVT.

The rearrangement uses TRBV5-1 and TRBJ2-1, with a weak D call TRBD2 (6 bases). Germline CDR1 is SGHRS and CDR2 is YFSETQ. V was cut by 9 bases and J by 8 bases, with 21 bases left in between. The CDR3 length is 14 residues. DNA of the CDR3: TGCGCCACCGGACCTAGCGTGGGAGCCCATGAGCAGTTCTTC. It codes for CATGPSVGAHEQFF.

This clone was observed a few times. This chain connects TRBV19 to TRBJ2-1, with 8 bases that match TRBD1. CDR3 length equals 13 residues. J lost 0 bases, V lost 11 bases, and 3 bases had no gene match. The germline gives CDR1 LNHDA, CDR2 SQIVND (reference sequence). The CDR3 reads CAAQGASYNEQFF. CDR3 in DNA: TGTGCCGCCCAGGGGGCCTCCTACAATGAGCAGTTCTTC.

The CDR3 bases are TGTGCCAGCAGCTTAGACCAAAACTATGGCTACACCTTC. Encoded protein: CASSLDQNYGYTF. The chain is built from TRBV7-6 and TRBJ1-2; D is undetermined. V lost 1 base and J lost 2, with 5 bases in between. The CDR3 is 13 residues long. The V gene's germline CDR1 is SGHVS and CDR2 FNYEAQ.

This clone was counted between two and nine times. This rearrangement joins TRBV7-3 to TRBJ2-3; D gene ambiguous. The V end lost 2 bases, the J end lost 0 bases, and 6 bases lay between the germline ends. The germline V gene encodes CDR1 SGHTA and CDR2 FQGTGA. The CDR3 has 14 residues. The CDR3 DNA reads TGTGCCAGCAGCTTACAAGTGAGCACAGATACGCAGTATTTT. Amino acid sequence: CASSLQVSTDTQYF.

In its sample, this clone was seen a few times. The rearrangement links TRBV5-8 to TRBJ2-1, with 12 bases fitting TRBD2. The J segment lost 5 bases and the V segment lost 4 bases, leaving 7 bases of the junction unmatched. CDR1 is SGHTS, CDR2 YDEGEE, per germline. The CDR3 loop spans 16 amino acids. CDR3 sequence (DNA): TGTGCCAGCAGCCAGTACTCTAGCGGGAGGGACAATGAGCAGTTCTTC. It yields the protein CASSQYSSGRDNEQFF.

There are a few counts of this clone. The rearrangement links TRBV9 to TRBJ2-7, with 8 bases matching TRBD2. Trimming cost V 4 bases and J 3 bases; bases outside gene matches: 9. Looked up from germline, CDR1 is SGDLS and CDR2 is YYNGEE. This CDR3 is built from 15 residues. The CDR3 DNA sequence: TGTGCCAGCAGCTTAGGGGCGGGAGGCCTCTACGAGCAGTACTTC. Translating it yields CASSLGAGGLYEQYF. The variable domain in full, with the rest retrieved from reference TRBV9 and TRBJ2-7, is DSGVTQTPKHLITATGQRVTLRCSPRSGDLSVYWYQQSLDQGLQFLIQYYNGEERAKGNILERFSAQQFPDLHSELNLSSLELGDSALYFCASSLGAGGLYEQYFGPGTRLTVT.

A few counts support this clone. The V call is TRBV6-6, the J call TRBJ2-7, with 7 bases fitting TRBD2. The CDR3 loop spans 14 amino acids. V was clipped by 3 bases and J by 5 bases; unmatched bases: 7. Germline-derived CDR1 and CDR2 are MNHNY and SVGAGI (reference sequence). The CDR3 protein is CASSYIGGGNEQYF. The CDR3 DNA is TGTGCCAGCAGTTATATCGGGGGAGGGAACGAGCAGTACTTC.

The chain combines TRBV4-2 with TRBJ1-4; 9 positions match TRBD1. Germline V gene sequence: CDR1 LGHNA, CDR2 YNFKEQ. This CDR3 is built from 16 residues. With 1 base clipped from V and 0 bases from J, the junction kept 0 bases outside the gene matches. This CDR3 is CASSQGQGATNEKLFF. The CDR3 DNA reads TGTGCCAGCAGCCAAGGACAGGGGGCAACTAATGAAAAACTGTTTTTT.

The V and J genes are TRBV15 and TRBJ1-1, with 7 bases matching TRBD1. The junction had 7 bases not matched to a gene; V was cut back by 3 bases and J by 9 bases. CDR3 size: 13 residues. Germline V CDR1 and CDR2: LNHNV, YYDKDF (reference sequence). CDR3 sequence: CATSRPDRVQAFF. The CDR3 region has the DNA TGTGCCACCAGCAGGCCCGACAGGGTCCAAGCTTTCTTT.

This clone was found a few times. The chain is built from TRBV15 and TRBJ1-2, with D maybe TRBD1 (6 bases). Germline CDR1 LNHNV, CDR2 YYDKDF (reference sequence). V was trimmed by 1 base and J by 2 bases, leaving 14 bases between them. The CDR3 contains 16 residues. CDR3 in amino acids: CATSRGGKGQNYGYTF. The CDR3 coding sequence is TGTGCCACCAGCAGAGGTGGCAAAGGACAGAACTATGGCTACACCTTC.

This clone was recorded a few times. The CDR3: CASSHRDSYTF. The CDR3 DNA sequence: TGTGCCAGCAGCCACCGGGACTCCTACACCTTC. V is TRBV5-6 and J is TRBJ1-2; TRBD1 might be the D (5 bases). Trimming stripped 4 bases from V and 10 bases from J, with 11 bases between. This CDR3 has 11 residues. Per the germline V gene, CDR1 is SGHDT and CDR2 is YYEEEE.

CDR3 residues: CASSNGGTKNTEAFF. CDR3 DNA: TGTGCCAGCAGCAACGGGGGTACTAAGAACACTGAAGCTTTCTTT. V usage is TRBV5-4 and J usage is TRBJ1-1; a weak D match, TRBD1 (5 bases). Deletions cut 4 bases from V and 1 base from J, with 14 bases between. The CDR3 extends over 15 amino acids. The germline V gene encodes CDR1 SGHNT and CDR2 YYREEE (reference sequence).

This sequence joins TRBV5-1 and TRBJ1-2; no clear D gene. Germline CDR1 is SGHRS and CDR2 is YFSETQ. There are 14 residues in the CDR3. V lost 0 bases and J lost 2, with 8 bases in between. Here the CDR3 DNA reads TGCGCCAGCAGCTTGGCGAACGGAAACTATGGCTACACCTTC. Protein product: CASSLANGNYGYTF.

In this sample, this clone turned up a few times. The chain is built from TRBV7-9 and TRBJ2-3, with a weak D call TRBD2 (6 bases). The germline V and J ends were trimmed by 3 bases and 4 bases, with 11 bases remaining between them. The germline CDR1 and CDR2 sequences are SEHNR and FQNEAQ (reference sequence). This CDR3 spans 14 amino acids. This chain's CDR3 is CASSFGGHADTQYF. CDR3 coding DNA: TGTGCCAGCAGCTTTGGAGGGCACGCAGATACGCAGTATTTT.

V is TRBV7-9 and J is TRBJ1-1; D is ambiguous. This CDR3 comprises 15 residues. Germline CDR1 reads SEHNR; CDR2 reads FQNEAQ (reference sequence). V gave up 0 bases and J gave up 4 bases, with 12 bases separating them. DNA of the CDR3: TGTGCCAGCAGCTTAGCGATGGGAAGGAGCACTGAAGCTTTCTTT. Protein: CASSLAMGRSTEAFF. The full variable domain, completed using reference TRBV7-9 and TRBJ1-1, is DTGVSQNPRHKITKRGQNVTFRCDPISEHNRLYWYRQTLGQGPEFLTYFQNEAQLEKSRLLSDRFSAERPKGSFSTLEIQRTEQGDSAMYLCASSLAMGRSTEAFFGQGTRLTVV.

A few counts support this clone. The chain carries TRBV4-3 and TRBJ1-1, with 10 bases matching TRBD1. The CDR3 loop spans 14 amino acids. Germline-derived CDR1 and CDR2 are LGHNA and YSLEER. Trimming at V came to 5 bases and at J to 4 bases, leaving 4 bases not matched to a gene. CDR3 sequence: CASSSRDRGTEAFF. Written as DNA, the CDR3 is TGCGCCAGCAGCTCCCGGGACAGGGGCACTGAAGCTTTCTTT.

The chain combines TRBV6-6 with TRBJ2-1; 8 bases match TRBD2. Trimming removed 2 bases from V and 7 bases from J; junction bases left unmatched: 10. The CDR3 has 16 amino acids. Looked up from germline, CDR1 is MNHNY and CDR2 is SVGAGI (reference sequence). The CDR3 region is CASSYRSGRVRNEQFF. CDR3 coding DNA: TGTGCCAGCAGTTACCGGAGCGGGAGAGTTAGGAATGAGCAGTTCTTC.

This clone occurred many times. The rearrangement uses TRBV7-9 and TRBJ2-2; 8 bases agree with TRBD1. Germline CDR1 reads SEHNR; CDR2 reads FQNEAQ (reference sequence). The CDR3 runs to 16 residues. Trimming cost V 7 bases and J 6 bases; bases outside gene matches: 13. CDR3 DNA sequence: TGTGCCAGCACCCGCCGCAGGGGGCAAGCCGCCGGGGAGCTGTTTTTT. Its translation: CASTRRRGQAAGELFF. The entire variable domain, with the rest obtained from reference TRBV7-9 and TRBJ2-2, is as follows: DTGVSQNPRHKITKRGQNVTFRCDPISEHNRLYWYRQTLGQGPEFLTYFQNEAQLEKSRLLSDRFSAERPKGSFSTLEIQRTEQGDSAMYLCASTRRRGQAAGELFFGEGSRLTVL.

This clone was counted a few times. V and J are TRBV16 and TRBJ2-7; D is possibly TRBD1 (6 bases). The germline CDR1 and CDR2 sequences are KGHSY and FQNENV. The CDR3 extends over 14 amino acids. V dropped 2 bases and J dropped 8 bases, with 16 bases sitting between them. Here the CDR3 DNA reads TGTGCCAGCAGCCAAAGTGGACAGCGGCCCCAGCAGTACTTC. Its protein product is CASSQSGQRPQQYF.

V is TRBV5-4 and J is TRBJ2-5; 8 bases are shared with TRBD1. Germline values: CDR1 SGHNT, CDR2 YYREEE (reference sequence). This CDR3 comprises 17 residues. Losses at the gene ends were 5 bases for V and 4 bases for J; bases not matched to a gene: 16. Here the CDR3 reads CASSELGRGLSGETQYF. CDR3 nucleotides: TGTGCCAGCAGTGAACTGGGCAGGGGGCTCTCTGGAGAGACCCAGTACTTC.

The chain recombines TRBV15 with TRBJ2-2; D is unresolved. CDR1 and CDR2 from the germline V gene are LNHNV and YYDKDF (reference sequence). V was trimmed by 0 bases and J by 10 bases, leaving 9 bases between them. The CDR3 contains 13 residues. Written as DNA, the CDR3 is TGTGCCACCAGCAGAGATCACGGAGAGGAGCTGTTTTTT. This sequence encodes CATSRDHGEELFF.

This clone was observed a few times. The chain links TRBV5-4 to TRBJ2-2, with 8 bases lining up with TRBD1. This CDR3 contains 16 residues. Germline CDR1 reads SGHNT; CDR2 reads YYREEE (reference sequence). Germline trimming cut 6 bases from V and 7 bases from J; bases unmatched to any gene: 14. CDR3 loop: CASTPRTGTRGGELFF. In nucleotides, the CDR3 is TGTGCCAGCACCCCCAGGACAGGGACCAGAGGCGGGGAGCTGTTTTTT.

This clone was seen a few times. The V and J genes are TRBV6-6 and TRBJ2-2; D is possibly TRBD1 (6 bases). The CDR3 consists of 12 residues. Germline lookup yields CDR1 MNHNY and CDR2 SVGAGI (reference sequence). V gave up 7 bases and J gave up 7 bases, with 10 bases separating them. The CDR3: CASTKGGGELFF. CDR3 DNA: TGTGCCAGCACTAAAGGGGGCGGGGAGCTGTTTTTT.

This clone was found a few times. Different DNA sequences within this sample yield the same CDR3. CDR3 bases: TGTGCCAGCTCACCAAACTACGAGCAGTACTTC. Translating it yields CASSPNYEQYF. The gene calls are TRBV18 and TRBJ2-7; D remains ambiguous. This CDR3 is 11 amino acids long. Germline V lookup: CDR1 KGHSH, CDR2 LQKENI. Trimming took 2 bases from V and 3 from J, leaving 2 bases between them.

V is TRBV7-3 and J is TRBJ2-5, with D hard to call. Germline CDR1 SGHTA, CDR2 FQGTGA. The CDR3 extends over 12 amino acids. Trimming removed 2 bases at V and 2 bases at J, with 3 bases between. The CDR3 DNA is TGTGCCAGCAGCTTAGGACAAGAGACCCAGTACTTC. As protein: CASSLGQETQYF.

The chain uses TRBV4-2 and TRBJ2-6; 7 bases agree with TRBD1. This CDR3 region has 16 residues. Per the germline V gene, CDR1 is LGHNA and CDR2 is YNFKEQ. The ends lost 0 bases at V and 2 bases at J; junction bases unmatched: 1. The CDR3 sequence: CASSQDQGAGANVLTF. The CDR3, as DNA: TGTGCCAGCAGCCAAGATCAGGGGGCTGGGGCCAACGTCCTGACTTTC.